This TCR beta chain stems from a study of CD8 T cells in ankylosing spondylitis. This clonotype was seen a few times. MiXCR, applied by TCRdb to the 5' RACE reads, yields one record per CDR3 protein. The sample shows roughly 130,000 distinct CDR3 sequences, roughly 6.6% of them seen only once. V was pared by 3 bases and J by 4 bases, with 9 bases between. This CDR3 spans 13 amino acids. The specimen sequenced was blood, either unsorted or a sorted T cell fraction (not recorded which). The sequence came from a male donor with ankylosing spondylitis or in good health (not recorded which). The rearrangement joins TRBV12-3 or TRBV12-4 to TRBJ2-5; maybe TRBD1 (5 bases). This CDR3 is CASSLLGAETQYF. CDR3 nucleotide sequence: TGTGCCAGCAGTTTGTTAGGGGCAGAGACCCAGTACTTC.